The T cell receptor (beta chain) described here comes from a study of blood T cell repertoires in COVID-19 (dated by TCRdb to about 2020). Background on the whole study: Samples from collaborators originated in the United States, Italy and Spain and spanned both the acute and convalescent phases of COVID-19. Deeply sampled blood TCRbeta repertoires from subjects exposed to, actively infected with, or recovered from COVID-19 were included in the dataset. HLA class I and class II types, where available, came from metadata supplied by the sample provider rather than from assay-based typing. A freely available public database, intended as a resource for researchers studying the immune response to SARS-CoV-2, is where the repertoires were released. The samples were drawn from the first 160 participants of the ongoing ImmuneRACE study and from more than 1,000 subjects provided by 6 global collaborators. Nearly every sample came with metadata listing a de-identified subject ID, COVID-19 status, age in years and sex. The prospective study material was composed of cDNA or gDNA derived from T cells, B-cell-depleted T cells, or PBMCs.

TCRbeta CDR3 regions were amplified from genomic DNA using the immunoSEQ Assay, a bias-controlled multiplex PCR. The original methods were these. The number of nucleated cells in each sample was estimated from the amplification of reference gene primers within the assay. To quantify the absolute abundance of each unique TCRbeta CDR3 rearrangement, sequence reads were collapsed and filtered. For each sample, productive Simpson clonality was calculated as the square root of Simpson's diversity index over productive rearrangements. Entries here come from immuneACCESS through TCRdb and include only in-frame sequences with V and J called. Some clones fail to appear in such tables; in the studies checked, an unresolved V gene covers under half of the shortfall, and the cause of the remainder is unknown. The V and J calls and clone size are taken from that table; D and trimming were inferred from the DNA. The table for this sample lists under 150,000 clones; 80% to 85% of them were counted only once. The ten largest clonotypes hold 1.1% to 1.5% of the sample.

In regard to this clone: The clone's antigen remains unknown. No much larger clone is present one base from it, and per-base qualities are unavailable.

Each collaborating institution followed its own protocols to collect whole blood in K2EDTA tubes. Collaborator samples were shipped for TCRbeta analysis as frozen whole blood, isolated PBMCs, or DNA extracted from either sample type. Study-level results and caveats: The quantity of clinical and demographic metadata differed by source and by participant and was supplied without curation.

The receptor's source is a man in his 60s with acute or convalescent COVID-19. Source material: peripheral blood.

Here the CDR3 is given as CASSLVGTGGGEQYF. The nucleotides read TGTGCCAGCAGCTTAGTCGGGACAGGGGGTGGCGAGCAGTACTTC. Recombination joined TRBV7-6 with TRBJ2-7; 11 bases in the junction line up with TRBD1. Including cysteine and phenylalanine, the CDR3 has 15 amino acids. Only the CDR3 region is kept as DNA, spanning 45 bases read in frame from base 1. CDR1 and CDR2 are read off the germline V gene as SGHVS and FNYEAQ. V has 1 base trimmed and J has 6 bases trimmed; junction bases matching no gene number 5.